This TCR beta chain appears in the sequencing data of a study of T-cell reconstitution after alpha-beta-depleted transplantation in children. Study-wide results and limits: Two months or so post-transplant, alpha-beta T cells reportedly derived from several hundred expanded graft clones.

In its sample, this clonotype was seen a few times. Its antigen remains unidentified. Construction of the TCRbeta library involved unique molecular identifiers. TCRdb redid the calling of the PCR reads with MiXCR, one entry per CDR3 protein. The table lists about 900,000 distinct CDR3 sequences, about 29% of them singletons, with over 25% in the top ten. This CDR3 contains 16 residues. The germline CDR1 and CDR2 sequences are WSHSY and SAAADI. Trimming removed 3 bases from V and 2 bases from J, with 14 bases in between. The receptor comes from a boy less than two years old who had a stem cell transplant for SCID, so the T cells may come from the graft donor. The sample in question was PBMCs, mostly from graft donor cells, obtained 360 days after TCRalphabeta/CD19-depleted stem cell transplant. This chain links TRBV10-2 with TRBJ1-5; maybe TRBD1 (5 bases). CDR3 sequence: CASSDSGSIGNQPQHF. CDR3 in DNA: TGCGCCAGCAGTGATTCAGGGAGTATTGGCAATCAGCCCCAGCATTTT.